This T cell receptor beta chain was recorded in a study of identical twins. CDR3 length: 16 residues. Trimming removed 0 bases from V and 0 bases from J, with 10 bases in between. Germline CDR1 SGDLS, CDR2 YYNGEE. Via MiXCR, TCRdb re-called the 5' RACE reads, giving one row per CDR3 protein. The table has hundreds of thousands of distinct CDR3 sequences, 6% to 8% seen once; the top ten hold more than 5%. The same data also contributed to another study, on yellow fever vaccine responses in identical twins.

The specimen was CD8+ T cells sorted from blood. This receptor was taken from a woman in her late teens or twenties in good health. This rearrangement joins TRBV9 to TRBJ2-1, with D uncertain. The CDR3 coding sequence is TGTGCCAGCAGCGTAGGCGGAAGTAGCTCCTACAATGAGCAGTTCTTC. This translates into CASSVGGSSSYNEQFF.